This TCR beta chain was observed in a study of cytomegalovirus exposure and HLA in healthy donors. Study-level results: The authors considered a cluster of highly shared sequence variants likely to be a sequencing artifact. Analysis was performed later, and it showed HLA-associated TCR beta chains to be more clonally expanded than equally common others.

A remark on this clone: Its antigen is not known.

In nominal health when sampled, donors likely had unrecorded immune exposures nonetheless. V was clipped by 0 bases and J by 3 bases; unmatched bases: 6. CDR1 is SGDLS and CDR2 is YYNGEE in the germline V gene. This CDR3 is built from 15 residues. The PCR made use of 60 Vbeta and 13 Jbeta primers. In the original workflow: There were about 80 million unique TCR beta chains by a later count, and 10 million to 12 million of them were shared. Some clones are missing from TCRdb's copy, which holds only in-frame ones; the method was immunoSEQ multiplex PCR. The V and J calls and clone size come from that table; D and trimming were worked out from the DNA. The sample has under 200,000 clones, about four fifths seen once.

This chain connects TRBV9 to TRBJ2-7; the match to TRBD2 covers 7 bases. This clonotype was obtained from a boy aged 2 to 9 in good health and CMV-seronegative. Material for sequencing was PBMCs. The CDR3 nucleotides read TGTGCCAGCAGCGTAGCCCCGGGAGGAGGCTACGAGCAGTACTTC. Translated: CASSVAPGGGYEQYF. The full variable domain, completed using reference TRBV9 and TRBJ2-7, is DSGVTQTPKHLITATGQRVTLRCSPRSGDLSVYWYQQSLDQGLQFLIQYYNGEERAKGNILERFSAQQFPDLHSELNLSSLELGDSALYFCASSVAPGGGYEQYFGPGTRLTVT.